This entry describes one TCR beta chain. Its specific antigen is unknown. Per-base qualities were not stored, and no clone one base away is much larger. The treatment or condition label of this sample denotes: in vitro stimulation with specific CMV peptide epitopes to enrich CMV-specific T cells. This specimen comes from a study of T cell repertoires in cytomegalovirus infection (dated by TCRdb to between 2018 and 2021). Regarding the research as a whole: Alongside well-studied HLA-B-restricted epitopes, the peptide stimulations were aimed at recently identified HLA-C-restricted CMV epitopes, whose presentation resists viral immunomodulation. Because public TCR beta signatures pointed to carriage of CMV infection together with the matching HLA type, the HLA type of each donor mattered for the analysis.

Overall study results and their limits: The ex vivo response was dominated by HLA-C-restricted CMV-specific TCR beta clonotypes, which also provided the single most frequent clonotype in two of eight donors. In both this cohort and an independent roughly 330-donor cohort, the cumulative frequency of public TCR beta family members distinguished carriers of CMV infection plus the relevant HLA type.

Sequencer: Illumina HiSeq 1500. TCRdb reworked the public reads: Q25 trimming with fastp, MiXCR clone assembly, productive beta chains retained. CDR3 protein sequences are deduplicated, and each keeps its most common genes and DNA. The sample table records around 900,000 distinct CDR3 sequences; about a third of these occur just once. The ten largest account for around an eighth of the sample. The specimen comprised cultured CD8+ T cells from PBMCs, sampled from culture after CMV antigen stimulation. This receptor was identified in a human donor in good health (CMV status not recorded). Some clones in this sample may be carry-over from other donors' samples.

The CDR3 reads CASSSPLRGVLAEAFF. The bases read TGTGCCAGCAGTTCTCCCCTGAGGGGCGTATTGGCTGAAGCTTTCTTT. The chain uses TRBV6-5 and TRBJ1-1; the D region possibly corresponds to TRBD1 (5 bases align). Its CDR3 holds 16 amino acids, cysteine through phenylalanine. The retained sequence is limited to the CDR3, 48 bases, with the frame set at the first base. Cut back by 4 bases and 6 bases, the V and J ends lie 21 bases apart. The germline V gene specifies MNHEY as CDR1 and SVGAGI as CDR2.